Listed here are 3 T cell receptor beta chains from one sample, sequenced in a study of T cell responses to AZD1222 COVID-19 vaccine. Using immunoSEQ multiplex PCR, the repertoire was profiled, and TCRdb retains in-frame clones only, with some absent. The table lists more than 140,000 clones, roughly 93% of them singletons. The sequenced sample was peripheral blood, obtained on day 0 of MenACWY control vaccination. Receptors originate from an adult in good health.

This chain connects TRBV4-1 to TRBJ2-1; 12 nucleotides match TRBD2. This CDR3 comprises 17 residues. Germline V lookup: CDR1 MGHRA, CDR2 YSYEKL. J lost 7 bases, V lost 1 base, and 8 bases had no gene match. The CDR3 region is CASSQVASGGAQNEQFF. DNA of the CDR3: TGCGCCAGCAGCCAAGTCGCTAGCGGGGGGGCGCAGAATGAGCAGTTCTTC.

The V gene is TRBV2, the J gene TRBJ1-2; 7 positions match TRBD1. CDR3 size: 14 residues. Germline V gives CDR1 SNHLY, CDR2 FYNNEI. The V gene end was trimmed by 0 bases and the J gene end by 3 bases; junction bases not matched to a gene: 1. This CDR3 is CASSEAGTDYGYTF. The CDR3 nucleotides are TGTGCCAGCAGTGAAGCCGGGACAGACTATGGCTACACCTTC. Looking up the rest from reference TRBV2 and TRBJ1-2 gives the full variable domain: EPEVTQTPSHQVTQMGQEVILRCVPISNHLYFYWYRQILGQKVEFLVSFYNNEISEKSEIFDDQFSVERPDGSNFTLKIRSTKLEDSAMYFCASSEAGTDYGYTFGSGTRLTVV.

V is TRBV2 and J is TRBJ2-3; 9 bases align to TRBD2. The CDR3 sequence is 13 residues long. Germline V gene sequence: CDR1 SNHLY, CDR2 FYNNEI. V gave up 7 bases and J gave up 4 bases; unmatched junction bases: 3. CDR3 protein: CASTSGASDTQYF. CDR3 DNA sequence: TGTGCCAGCACTAGCGGGGCCTCAGATACGCAGTATTTT. Based on the CDR3 plus reference TRBV2 and TRBJ2-3, the full variable domain is EPEVTQTPSHQVTQMGQEVILRCVPISNHLYFYWYRQILGQKVEFLVSFYNNEISEKSEIFDDQFSVERPDGSNFTLKIRSTKLEDSAMYFCASTSGASDTQYFGPGTRLTVL.